A selection of T cell receptor beta chains follows, all from one sample in a study of blood T cell repertoires in COVID-19. Some clones are missing from TCRdb's copy, which holds only in-frame ones; the method was immunoSEQ multiplex PCR. The data show hundreds of thousands of clones, approximately 90% seen once. The specimen was peripheral blood. The source is a man in his sixties who had recovered from COVID-19. Each CDR3 is given with its conserved first and last residue. D genes are given only for firm matches. Some rows mark clone size as missing; the rest say once, few, many or name a class of expanded clone.

V: TRBV10-1; size: -; J: TRBJ2-3; D: TRBD1; DNA: TGCGCCAGCAGGGGACAGCGCACAGATACGCAGTATTTT; CDR3: CASRGQRTDTQYF
V: TRBV11-1; size: -; J: TRBJ2-1; D: TRBD1; DNA: TGTGCCAGCAGCTTACCGTTACAGGGGCACAATGAGCAGTTCTTC; CDR3: CASSLPLQGHNEQFF
V: TRBV7-2; size: -; J: TRBJ2-3; D: TRBD2; DNA: TGTGCCAGCAGCTTGGGCCTAGCGGGGGGGACAGATACGCAGTATTTT; CDR3: CASSLGLAGGTDTQYF
V: TRBV18; size: -; J: TRBJ1-2; D: TRBD1; DNA: TGTGCCAGCTCACTAACACCGGGACAGCTCGAGTTCTACTATGGCTACACCTTC; CDR3: CASSLTPGQLEFYYGYTF
V: TRBV7-2; size: -; J: TRBJ2-7; D: TRBD2; DNA: TGTGCCAGCAGCTTAGGGCCAGCGGGGGGGGTGGAAGAGCAGTACTTC; CDR3: CASSLGPAGGVEEQYF
V: TRBV6-5; size: -; J: TRBJ1-5; D: -; DNA: TGTGCCAGCAGTTCCTGGGGAGACGCCAATCAGCCCCAGCATTTT; CDR3: CASSSWGDANQPQHF
V: TRBV7-3; size: -; J: TRBJ2-5; D: TRBD2; DNA: TGTGCCAGCAGCTTGGGACTAGCGGGAGGAGTTCGAGAGACCCAGTACTTC; CDR3: CASSLGLAGGVRETQYF
V: TRBV7-3; size: -; J: TRBJ2-7; D: -; DNA: TGTGCCAGCAGCTTAACGGGGACAACAACCTACGAGCAGTACTTC; CDR3: CASSLTGTTTYEQYF
V: TRBV5-1; size: -; J: TRBJ2-1; D: TRBD2; DNA: TGCGCCAGCAGCTCCGGGAGGACGCATCCTTTGGGACTAGCGGGGGCCTCCCCCTACAATGAGCAGTTCTTC; CDR3: CASSSGRTHPLGLAGASPYNEQFF
V: TRBV7-9; size: -; J: TRBJ2-7; D: TRBD1; DNA: TGTGCCAGCAGCGCTACAGGGGTGGGCGAGCAGTACTTC; CDR3: CASSATGVGEQYF
V: TRBV7-9; size: -; J: TRBJ2-1; D: -; DNA: TGTGCCAGCAGCCCGGGGTTCCTGGACAATGAGCAGTTCTTC; CDR3: CASSPGFLDNEQFF
V: TRBV6-4; size: -; J: TRBJ1-1; D: TRBD1; DNA: TGTGCCAGCAGTTCCGACAGGGGTATTGAAGCTTTCTTT; CDR3: CASSSDRGIEAFF
V: TRBV6-2/TRBV6-3; size: -; J: TRBJ2-7; D: TRBD2; DNA: TGTGCCAGCAGTTACGATTTTAGCGGGGGGCCTAAATACGAGCAGTACTTC; CDR3: CASSYDFSGGPKYEQYF
V: TRBV19; size: few; J: TRBJ1-5; D: TRBD1; DNA: TGTGCCAGTACCCCCCCGGAAGGACAGGGCCGCCAGCCCCAGCATTTT; CDR3: CASTPPEGQGRQPQHF
V: TRBV6-2/TRBV6-3; size: few; J: TRBJ2-1; D: TRBD2; DNA: TGTGCCAGCACCCCCGCGGGGACTAAGGGCAATGAGCAGTTCTTC; CDR3: CASTPAGTKGNEQFF
V: TRBV14; size: once; J: TRBJ2-5; D: -; DNA: TGTGCCAGCAGCCGCGAAGGGGCCCGAGAGACCCAGTACTTC; CDR3: CASSREGARETQYF
V: TRBV27; size: -; J: TRBJ1-1; D: -; DNA: TGTGCCAGCAGTTTATGGGGAGGGAGGGCTTTCTTT; CDR3: CASSLWGGRAFF
V: TRBV14; size: -; J: TRBJ2-5; D: TRBD2; DNA: TGTGCCAGCAGCCCCGGGACTAGTTGGTCGGAGACCCAGTACTTC; CDR3: CASSPGTSWSETQYF
V: TRBV19; size: few; J: TRBJ1-1; D: TRBD1; DNA: TGTGCCAGTAGCACAGGGGGACAGGTGAACACTGAAGCTTTCTTT; CDR3: CASSTGGQVNTEAFF
V: TRBV9; size: -; J: TRBJ2-2; D: -; DNA: TGTGCCAGCAGCGTAGCGACAGGTGGCACCGGGGAGCTGTTTTTT; CDR3: CASSVATGGTGELFF
V: TRBV25-1; size: -; J: TRBJ1-6; D: -; DNA: TGTGCCAGCAGTGGAACCGGGGTTAATTCACCCCTCCACTTT; CDR3: CASSGTGVNSPLHF
V: TRBV5-1; size: -; J: TRBJ1-6; D: TRBD1; DNA: TGCGCCAGCAGTATGACAGGGGACGTTGGTTCACCCCTCCACTTT; CDR3: CASSMTGDVGSPLHF
V: TRBV6-5; size: -; J: TRBJ1-3; D: -; DNA: TGTGCCAGCAGTTACTTGCAGGGGCCCTCTGGAAACACCATATATTTT; CDR3: CASSYLQGPSGNTIYF
V: TRBV4-2; size: -; J: TRBJ2-3; D: TRBD2; DNA: TGTGCCAGCAGCCGACTAGCGGGTTTTGACACAGATACGCAGTATTTT; CDR3: CASSRLAGFDTDTQYF
V: TRBV6-2/TRBV6-3; size: -; J: TRBJ2-1; D: TRBD2; DNA: TGTGCCAGCAGTCCGTGGACTAGCGGGGCAAATGAGCAGTTCTTC; CDR3: CASSPWTSGANEQFF
V: TRBV2; size: once; J: TRBJ2-1; D: -; DNA: TGTGCCAGCAGTGATGGACAGTTTGTGGACAATGAGCAGTTCTTC; CDR3: CASSDGQFVDNEQFF
V: TRBV4-3; size: once; J: TRBJ1-1; D: TRBD1; DNA: TGCGCCAGCAGCCGCGGACTACAGGGGATCCTGTCTGAAGCTTTCTTT; CDR3: CASSRGLQGILSEAFF
V: TRBV4-1; size: -; J: TRBJ1-5; D: -; DNA: TGCGCCAGCAGCCAAGATTTAGGGGTGAGCAATCAGCCCCAGCATTTT; CDR3: CASSQDLGVSNQPQHF
V: TRBV19; size: -; J: TRBJ2-6; D: TRBD1; DNA: TGTGCCACACGAGGGACAGGGCTCTCTGGGGCCAACGTCCTGACTTTC; CDR3: CATRGTGLSGANVLTF
V: TRBV7-2; size: once; J: TRBJ1-5; D: -; DNA: TGTGCCAGCAGCCGCCAGGGCAGACTGAATCAGCCCCAGCATTTT; CDR3: CASSRQGRLNQPQHF
V: TRBV11-3; size: -; J: TRBJ2-1; D: -; DNA: TGTGCCAGCAGCCGGGCCGGAGGGGAGCAGTTCTTC; CDR3: CASSRAGGEQFF
V: TRBV4-2; size: -; J: TRBJ2-7; D: TRBD1; DNA: TGTGCCAGCAGCCAAGATTGGGGACAGGGGGACCAAGAGCAGTACTTC; CDR3: CASSQDWGQGDQEQYF
V: TRBV7-2; size: -; J: TRBJ2-7; D: -; DNA: TGTGCCAGCAGCTTAATTGGCGGGTCGACCTACGAGCAGTACTTC; CDR3: CASSLIGGSTYEQYF
V: TRBV14; size: -; J: TRBJ1-1; D: -; DNA: TGTGCCAGCAGCCAAGCACAGAGAGCTTTCTTT; CDR3: CASSQAQRAFF
V: TRBV15; size: -; J: TRBJ1-5; D: TRBD1; DNA: TGTGCCACCAGCAGTGAGCGGACAGGAGGGAATCAGCCCCAGCATTTT; CDR3: CATSSERTGGNQPQHF
V: TRBV7-7; size: -; J: TRBJ2-2; D: TRBD1; DNA: TGTGCCAGCAGCTTATCTGCCGGGACAGAAAACACCGGGGAGCTGTTTTTT; CDR3: CASSLSAGTENTGELFF
V: TRBV27; size: once; J: TRBJ1-4; D: TRBD1; DNA: TGTGCCAGCAGTTCATTTCCCCGACAGGGCGGAACTAATGAAAAACTGTTTTTT; CDR3: CASSSFPRQGGTNEKLFF
V: TRBV19; size: -; J: TRBJ2-7; D: TRBD1; DNA: TGTGCCAGTAGTATAGGGACAGGGATATTCGGCGAGCAGTACTTC; CDR3: CASSIGTGIFGEQYF
V: TRBV11-1; size: -; J: TRBJ1-1; D: -; DNA: TGTGCCAGCAGCGACCGAGCCGGGGGTCGGACTGAAGCTTTCTTT; CDR3: CASSDRAGGRTEAFF
V: TRBV15; size: few; J: TRBJ2-7; D: TRBD1; DNA: TGTGCCACGACAGGGGGTGGGGACGAGCAGTACTTC; CDR3: CATTGGGDEQYF
V: TRBV6-5; size: -; J: TRBJ2-6; D: -; DNA: TGTGCCAGCTATCCAGGGTTCGGGGCCAACGTCCTGACTTTC; CDR3: CASYPGFGANVLTF
V: TRBV5-1; size: -; J: TRBJ1-2; D: -; DNA: TGCGCCAGCAGCTTGGACAGGGATTATGGCTACACCTTC; CDR3: CASSLDRDYGYTF
V: TRBV27; size: -; J: TRBJ1-5; D: -; DNA: TGTGCCAGCAGTTTATATCCCAGTTGGAGCAATCAGCCCCAGCATTTT; CDR3: CASSLYPSWSNQPQHF
V: TRBV12-5; size: -; J: TRBJ2-7; D: TRBD2; DNA: TGTGCTAGTGGTTTGGTATTGGGGGGGAGGAGCTCCTACGAGCAGTACTTC; CDR3: CASGLVLGGRSSYEQYF
V: TRBV7-8; size: -; J: TRBJ2-7; D: TRBD1; DNA: TGTGCCAGCAGCCAGGAGAGGGGGCCGGGACAGGGTTACTTC; CDR3: CASSQERGPGQGYF
V: TRBV10-2; size: once; J: TRBJ2-7; D: TRBD2; DNA: TGCGCCGAATGGACTAGCGGGCCTCAAAAATCGTCCTACGAGCAGTACTTC; CDR3: CAEWTSGPQKSSYEQYF
V: TRBV18; size: once; J: TRBJ2-2; D: TRBD1; DNA: TGTGCCAGCTCCCCATCGGGACAGGCGGGCACCGGGGAGCTGTTTTTT; CDR3: CASSPSGQAGTGELFF